The 5 T cell receptor beta chains below were found in one sample sequenced in a study of CD8+CD57+ T cells in acquired aplastic anemia. Template material for TCR beta VDJ and CDR3 profiling consisted of genomic DNA. TCRdb passed the reads through MiXCR, listing each CDR3 protein once. The sample lists about 220,000 distinct CDR3 sequences, about 37% occurring once. The sequenced sample was sorted CD4+, CD8+, or CD8+CD57+ T cells (not recorded which) from PBMCs. These receptor sequences come from a human donor in good health, serving as a control.

This clonotype has more than one count but fewer than ten. This rearrangement joins TRBV30 to TRBJ1-2; D gene unclear. V was clipped by 1 base and J by 1 base, with 4 bases between them. Germline V CDR1 and CDR2: GTSNPN, SVGIG (reference sequence). The CDR3 totals 12 residues. Written as DNA, the CDR3 is TGTGCCTGGAGTGATAATAACTATGGCTACACCTTC. It codes for CAWSDNNYGYTF.

V usage is TRBV6-1 and J usage is TRBJ1-4; D not certain. V was trimmed by 5 bases and J by 2 bases, leaving 9 bases between them. The germline V gene has CDR1 MNHNS and CDR2 SASEGT. The CDR3 has 14 amino acids. CDR3 DNA sequence: TGTGCCAGCAGTACTACTGAGACTAATGAAAAACTGTTTTTT. Protein sequence: CASSTTETNEKLFF.

This clonotype was detected many times. V gene TRBV19 combines with J gene TRBJ1-4; D is possibly TRBD1 (5 bases). Trimming left V 7 bases short and J 4 bases short, with 10 bases between. From germline, CDR1 is LNHDA and CDR2 SQIVND (reference sequence). The length of the CDR3 is 13 residues. The CDR3 spells CASTRQLNEKLFF. In DNA form, the CDR3 reads TGTGCCAGTACTCGACAGCTTAATGAAAAACTGTTTTTT.

V is TRBV10-3 and J is TRBJ1-2, with 7 positions matching TRBD1. Germline CDR1 ENHRY, CDR2 SYGVKD. V gave up 7 bases and J gave up 8 bases; unmatched junction bases: 10. The CDR3 length is 13 residues. The CDR3 DNA is TGTGCCATCAAGCTACAGGGGCGACGAGGCTACACCTTC. Protein product: CAIKLQGRRGYTF.

The chain joins TRBV10-3 to TRBJ2-7, with 14 bases aligning to TRBD2. This CDR3 contains 21 residues. V lost 2 bases and J lost 1; bases outside the gene matches: 16. CDR1 is ENHRY, CDR2 SYGVKD, per germline. The CDR3 is CAISEVGRGTSGSFVSYEQYF. Here the CDR3 DNA reads TGTGCCATCAGTGAGGTCGGGCGCGGGACTAGCGGGAGTTTTGTATCCTACGAGCAGTACTTC.